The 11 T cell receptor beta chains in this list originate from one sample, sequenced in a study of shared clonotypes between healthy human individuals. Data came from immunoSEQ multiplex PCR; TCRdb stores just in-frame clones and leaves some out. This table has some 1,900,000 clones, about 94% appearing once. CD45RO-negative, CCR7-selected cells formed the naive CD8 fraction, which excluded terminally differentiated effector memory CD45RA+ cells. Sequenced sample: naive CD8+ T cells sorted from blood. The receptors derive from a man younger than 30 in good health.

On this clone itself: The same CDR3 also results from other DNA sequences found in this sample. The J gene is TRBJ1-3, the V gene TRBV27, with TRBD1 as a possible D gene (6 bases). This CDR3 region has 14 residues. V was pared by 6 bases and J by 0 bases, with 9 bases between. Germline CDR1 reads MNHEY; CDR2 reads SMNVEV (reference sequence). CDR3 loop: CASSPGVSGNTIYF. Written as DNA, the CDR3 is TGTGCCAGCAGCCCAGGGGTCTCTGGAAACACCATATATTTT.

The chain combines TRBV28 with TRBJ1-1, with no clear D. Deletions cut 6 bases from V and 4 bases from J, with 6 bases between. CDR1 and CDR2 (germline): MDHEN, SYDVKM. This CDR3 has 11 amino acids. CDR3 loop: CASRQITEAFF. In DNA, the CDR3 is TGTGCCAGCAGACAGATCACTGAAGCTTTCTTT.

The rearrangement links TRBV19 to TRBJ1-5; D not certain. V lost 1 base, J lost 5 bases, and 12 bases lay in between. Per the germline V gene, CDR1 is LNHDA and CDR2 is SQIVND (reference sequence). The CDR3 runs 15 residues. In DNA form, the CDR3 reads TGTGCCAGTAGTATAGGGCCCGAACCCCATCAGCCCCAGCATTTT. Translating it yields CASSIGPEPHQPQHF.

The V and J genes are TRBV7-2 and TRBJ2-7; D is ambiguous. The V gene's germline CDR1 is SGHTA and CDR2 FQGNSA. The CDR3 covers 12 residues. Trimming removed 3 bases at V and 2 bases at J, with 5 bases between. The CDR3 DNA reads TGTGCCAGCAGCTTCCACCCCTACGAGCAGTACTTC. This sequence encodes CASSFHPYEQYF.

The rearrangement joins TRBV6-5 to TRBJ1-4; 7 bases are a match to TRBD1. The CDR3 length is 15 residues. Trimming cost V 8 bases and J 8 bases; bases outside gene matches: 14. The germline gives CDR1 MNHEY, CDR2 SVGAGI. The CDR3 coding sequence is TGTGCCAGCTCCCATGGCCCAGGGGGGGACGAAAAACTGTTTTTT. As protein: CASSHGPGGDEKLFF.

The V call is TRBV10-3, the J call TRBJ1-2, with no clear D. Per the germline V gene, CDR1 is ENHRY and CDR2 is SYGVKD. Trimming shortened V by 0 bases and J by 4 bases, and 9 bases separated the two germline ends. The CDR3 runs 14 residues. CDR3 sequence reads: CAISESDLAYGYTF. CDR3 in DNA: TGTGCCATCAGTGAGTCGGACTTGGCCTATGGCTACACCTTC.

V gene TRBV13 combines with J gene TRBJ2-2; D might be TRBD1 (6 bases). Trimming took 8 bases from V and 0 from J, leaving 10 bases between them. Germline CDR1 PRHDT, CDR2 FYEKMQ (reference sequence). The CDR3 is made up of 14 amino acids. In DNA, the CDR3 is TGTGCCAGCCTAGGACAGTCGAACACCGGGGAGCTGTTTTTT. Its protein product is CASLGQSNTGELFF.

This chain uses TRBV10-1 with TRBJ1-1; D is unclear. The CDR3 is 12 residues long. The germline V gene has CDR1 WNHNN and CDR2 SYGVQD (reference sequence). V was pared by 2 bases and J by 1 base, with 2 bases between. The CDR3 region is CASSEENTEAFF. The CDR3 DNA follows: TGCGCCAGCAGTGAGGAGAACACTGAAGCTTTCTTT.

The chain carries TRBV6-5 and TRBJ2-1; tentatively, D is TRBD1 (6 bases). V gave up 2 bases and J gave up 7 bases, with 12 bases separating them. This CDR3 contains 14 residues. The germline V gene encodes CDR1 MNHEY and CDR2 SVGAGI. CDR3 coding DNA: TGTGCCAGCAGTTACGGGGGCGAGATTAATGAGCAGTTCTTC. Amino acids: CASSYGGEINEQFF.

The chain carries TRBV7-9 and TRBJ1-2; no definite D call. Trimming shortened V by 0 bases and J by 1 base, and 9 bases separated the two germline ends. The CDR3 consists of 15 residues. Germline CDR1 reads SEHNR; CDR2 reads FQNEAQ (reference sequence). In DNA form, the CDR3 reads TGTGCCAGCAGCTTAGCGTTAGACCTTAACTATGGCTACACCTTC. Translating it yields CASSLALDLNYGYTF.

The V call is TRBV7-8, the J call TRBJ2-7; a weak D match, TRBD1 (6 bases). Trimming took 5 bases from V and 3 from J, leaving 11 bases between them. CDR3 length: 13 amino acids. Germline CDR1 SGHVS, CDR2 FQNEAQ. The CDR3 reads CASSLDRNYEQYF. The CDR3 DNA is TGTGCCAGCAGCCTTGACAGGAACTACGAGCAGTACTTC.